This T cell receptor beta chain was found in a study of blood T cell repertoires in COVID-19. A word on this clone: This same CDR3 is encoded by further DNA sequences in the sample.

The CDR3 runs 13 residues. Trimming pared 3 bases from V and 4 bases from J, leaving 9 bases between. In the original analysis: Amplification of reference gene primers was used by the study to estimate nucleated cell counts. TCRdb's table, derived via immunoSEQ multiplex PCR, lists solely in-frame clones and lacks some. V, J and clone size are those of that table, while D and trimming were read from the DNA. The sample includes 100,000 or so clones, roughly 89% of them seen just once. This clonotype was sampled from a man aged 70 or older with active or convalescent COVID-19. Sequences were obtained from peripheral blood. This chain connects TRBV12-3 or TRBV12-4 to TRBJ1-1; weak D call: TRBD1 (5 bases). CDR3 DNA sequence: TGTGCCAGCAGTTTGGGGGGTCCCACTGAAGCTTTCTTT. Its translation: CASSLGGPTEAFF.